A selection of T cell receptor beta chains follows, all from one sample in a study of T cell responses to AZD1222 COVID-19 vaccine. Here immunoSEQ multiplex PCR was the method, and the copy in TCRdb shows in-frame clones only, minus some. Of about 130,000 clones in the sample, about 90% were seen once. The specimen comprised peripheral blood, sampled on day 0 of AZD1222 vaccination. The origin of the receptors is an adult in good health. Each CDR3 is given with its conserved first and last residue. D genes are given only for firm matches. Some rows mark clone size as missing; the rest say once, few, many or name a class of expanded clone.

V gene	CDR3 length	J gene	clone size	D gene	CDR3 DNA	CDR3 protein
TRBV4-1	14	TRBJ1-5	once	NA	TGCGCCAGCAGCCAGGGGAGGGGTGATCAGCCCCAGCATTTT	CASSQGRGDQPQHF
TRBV6-2/TRBV6-3	16	TRBJ1-6	NA	NA	TGTGCCAGCAGTTACCCGGCTGACAGAAATAATTCACCCCTCCACTTT	CASSYPADRNNSPLHF
TRBV27	15	TRBJ1-2	few	NA	TGTGCCAGCAGTTTACAGGGCAGGGGAGGGTATGGCTACACCTTC	CASSLQGRGGYGYTF
TRBV6-6	16	TRBJ1-6	NA	NA	TGTGCCAGCAGTCCCTCCCGCACAGGGTTAAATTCACCCCTCCACTTT	CASSPSRTGLNSPLHF
TRBV24-1	15	TRBJ1-1	few	NA	TGTGCCACCAGTGCCGGGGCAGGCGGGACCACTGAAGCTTTCTTT	CATSAGAGGTTEAFF
TRBV30	14	TRBJ2-2	NA	NA	TGTGCCTGGAGTGTTAAGGGAGACACCGGGGAGCTGTTTTTT	CAWSVKGDTGELFF
TRBV19	15	TRBJ2-1	NA	TRBD2	TGTGCCAGTAGCATCTGGACTAGCTTTTCCGATGAGCAGTTCTTC	CASSIWTSFSDEQFF
TRBV12-3/TRBV12-4	13	TRBJ1-1	few	NA	TGTGCCAGCAGCGGCAGGGGTGGCACTGAAGCTTTCTTT	CASSGRGGTEAFF
TRBV9	16	TRBJ1-2	NA	NA	TGTGCCAGCAGCGTAGAAGTCGAGGATCAGGGCTATGGCTACACCTTC	CASSVEVEDQGYGYTF
TRBV25-1	14	TRBJ2-5	NA	TRBD1	TGTGCCAGCAGTGAAAGGGGGCAAGAGAAGACCCAGTACTTC	CASSERGQEKTQYF
TRBV18	14	TRBJ1-1	NA	NA	TGTGCCAGCTCACCACGGGACACCAAATCTGAAGCTTTCTTT	CASSPRDTKSEAFF
TRBV2	10	TRBJ2-7	NA	NA	TGTGCCAGCCGTTGGGAATTGTTGTTTTTC	CASRWELLFF
TRBV27	12	TRBJ1-1	NA	NA	TGTGCCAGCAGCCGGATAGGAACTGAAGCTTTCTTT	CASSRIGTEAFF
TRBV24-1	17	TRBJ2-2	NA	TRBD1	TGTGCCACCAGTGATCCCCCAGGGGGAGTGTCCACCGGGGAGCTGTTTTTT	CATSDPPGGVSTGELFF
TRBV9	15	TRBJ2-1	NA	TRBD1	TGTGCCAGCAGCCCCCCCGGGACAGGGGTCAATGAGCAGTTCTTC	CASSPPGTGVNEQFF
TRBV5-1	15	TRBJ2-6	NA	TRBD1	TGCGCCAGCAGCTCCCAGGGGGCTGGGGCCAACGTCCTGACTTTC	CASSSQGAGANVLTF
TRBV21-1	11	TRBJ1-2	NA	NA	TGTGCCAGCAGCCCCCAGATTGGCTACACCTTC	CASSPQIGYTF
TRBV18	13	TRBJ1-1	NA	NA	TGTGCCAGCTCTCTGAGGGAGAGGACTGAAGCTTTCTTT	CASSLRERTEAFF
TRBV30	14	TRBJ2-1	NA	TRBD1	TGTGCCTGGAGGAGGGACAGGATTTACAATGAGCAGTTCTTC	CAWRRDRIYNEQFF
TRBV9	15	TRBJ1-2	NA	TRBD1	TGTGCCAGCAGCCTCCGGTCGACAGGGCCAGGAGGCTACACCTTC	CASSLRSTGPGGYTF
TRBV5-1	15	TRBJ1-1	NA	TRBD1	TGCGCCAGCAGCTTAGTGACAGGGACGAACACTGAAGCTTTCTTT	CASSLVTGTNTEAFF
TRBV21-1	16	TRBJ2-1	NA	NA	TGTGCCAGCAGCACCTGCGGGACAGTCAATTACAATGAGCAGTTCTTC	CASSTCGTVNYNEQFF
TRBV3-1/TRBV3-2	16	TRBJ2-3	once	TRBD2	TGTGCCAGCAGCCCCTTAGCGGGAGGGAGCACAGATACGCAGTATTTT	CASSPLAGGSTDTQYF
TRBV9	13	TRBJ1-5	few	NA	TGTGCCAGCAGCGTCGGGGGGGGTCAGCCCCAGCATTTT	CASSVGGGQPQHF
TRBV7-8	19	TRBJ2-5	NA	NA	TGTGCCAGCAGCTTTACCCCTGGGGGAGAGGGGGTGGTGAGGGAGACCCAGTACTTC	CASSFTPGGEGVVRETQYF
TRBV10-3	13	TRBJ2-5	NA	TRBD1	TGTGCCTCATGGACAGGGGGAAGAGAGACCCAGTACTTC	CASWTGGRETQYF
TRBV28	12	TRBJ1-5	NA	NA	TGTGCCAGCAGGGCAAGCAATCAGCCCCAGCATTTT	CASRASNQPQHF
TRBV13	14	TRBJ1-5	NA	NA	TGTGCCAGCAGTACAGGGATGGGCAATCAGCCCCAGCATTTT	CASSTGMGNQPQHF
TRBV19	15	TRBJ2-2	NA	NA	TGTGCCACCCATGGGACCTACGCGAACACCGGGGAGCTGTTTTTT	CATHGTYANTGELFF
TRBV5-6	12	TRBJ2-1	NA	NA	TGTGCCAGCCGTTGGGGGGCGAATGAGCAGTTCTTC	CASRWGANEQFF
TRBV7-9	18	TRBJ1-4	NA	NA	TGTGCCAGCAGCTTCCCACAGCGGTTCTCCACAACTAATGAAAAACTGTTTTTT	CASSFPQRFSTTNEKLFF
TRBV28	13	TRBJ1-1	NA	NA	TGTGCCAGCAGCAGAGGGAGGAACACTGAAGCTTTCTTT	CASSRGRNTEAFF
TRBV9	15	TRBJ2-7	NA	TRBD2	TGTGCCAGCAGCTCAGGACTAGCGGGGGTACACGAGCAGTACTTC	CASSSGLAGVHEQYF
TRBV4-1	16	TRBJ1-4	NA	NA	TGCGCCAGCAGTCATCGTTTAAACGCATTAAATGAAAAACTGTTTTTT	CASSHRLNALNEKLFF
TRBV6-5	14	TRBJ2-3	NA	NA	TGTGCCAGCAGCACAACTTGGGCAACAGATACGCAGTATTTT	CASSTTWATDTQYF
TRBV9	16	TRBJ1-2	NA	NA	TGTGCCAGCCGTTCGTCGGACCCCGAAAAGGACTATGGCTACACCTTC	CASRSSDPEKDYGYTF